Listed here are 28 T cell receptor beta chains from one sample, sequenced in a study of blood T cell repertoires in COVID-19 (TCRdb year 2020). The library relied on the immunoSEQ multiplex PCR assay. TCRdb took over this immuneACCESS table, retaining in-frame rearrangements with V and J assigned. Such tables are incomplete; in checked studies, under half of the missing clones stem from an unresolved V gene, and the remainder is unexplained. Here the sample has 200,000 or so clones; approximately 81% occur a single time. Under 12% of the sample is taken by the ten largest. The source material was peripheral blood. The receptors come from an elderly woman with COVID-19, enrolled during active disease.

The chain couples TRBV27 to TRBJ1-2; tentative D call: TRBD1 (5 bases). Trimming left V 5 bases short and J 0 bases short, with 10 bases between. This CDR3 has 14 amino acids. From germline, CDR1 is MNHEY and CDR2 SMNVEV (reference sequence). This CDR3 is CASSPAGTNYGYTF. The DNA of the CDR3 is TGTGCCAGCAGTCCGGCAGGGACTAACTATGGCTACACCTTC.

J is TRBJ2-3 and V is TRBV23-1; the D gene is possibly TRBD2 (6 bases). TRBV23-1 is flagged as an ORF with uncertain function. V was shortened by 0 bases and J by 7 bases, with 17 bases between the two germline ends. The CDR3 is 16 residues long. CDR3 DNA: TGCGCCAGCAGTCAATCGCGTAGAGGAGGGCTACATACGCAGTATTTT. Its translation: CASSQSRRGGLHTQYF.

This clone has just a few counts. The chain is built from TRBV28 and TRBJ1-3; TRBD1 matches 7 bases. The CDR3 runs to 18 residues. The junction had 19 bases not matched to a gene; V was cut back by 7 bases and J by 4 bases. Germline-derived CDR1 and CDR2 are MDHEN and SYDVKM. The CDR3 sequence is CASTDPGQALWRGNTIYF. As DNA, the CDR3 is TGTGCCAGCACCGACCCCGGACAGGCGCTCTGGAGGGGAAACACCATATATTTT.

In its sample, this clone was seen a few times. A junction boundary mismatches the germline segment, possibly from a read error. V usage is TRBV5-8 and J usage is TRBJ1-6; TRBD1 might be the D (5 bases). The CDR3 totals 15 residues. The germline V gene encodes CDR1 SGHTS and CDR2 YDEGEE. CDR3 nucleotide sequence: TGTGCCAGCAGATTGGGAGGAGGGGATAATTCACCCCTCCACTTT. It codes for CASRLGGGDNSPLHF.

This chain uses TRBV18 with TRBJ2-6; a possible D gene is TRBD2 (5 bases). V was pared by 7 bases and J by 4 bases, with 8 bases between. CDR1 and CDR2 (germline): KGHSH, LQKENI. This CDR3 region has 13 residues. This CDR3 reads CASLTGGANVLTF. In nucleotides, the CDR3 is TGTGCCAGCTTGACGGGGGGGGCCAACGTCCTGACTTTC.

The rearrangement uses TRBV3-1 (or the pseudogene TRBV3-2) and TRBJ1-3; D is undetermined. Germline assignment: CDR1 LGHDT and CDR2 YNNKEL (reference sequence). V was trimmed by 0 bases and J by 4 bases, leaving 10 bases between them. The CDR3 has 15 amino acids. CDR3 sequence: CASSQDRGLGNTIYF. The DNA for the CDR3 is TGTGCCAGCAGCCAAGATCGTGGCCTGGGAAACACCATATATTTT.

The sample holds a few counts of this clone. This chain links TRBV4-3 with TRBJ1-3; TRBD1 aligns across 8 bases. The V gene's germline CDR1 is LGHNA and CDR2 YSLEER. V was pared by 0 bases and J by 6 bases, with 1 base of the junction left unmatched. The CDR3 covers 14 residues. DNA of the CDR3: TGCGCCAGCAGCCAAGATCAGGGGGCAAACACCATATATTTT. This encodes CASSQDQGANTIYF.

The chain has TRBV3-1 (or the pseudogene TRBV3-2) and TRBJ1-1, with 8 nucleotides matching TRBD1. This CDR3 spans 18 amino acids. J lost 1 base, V lost 4 bases, and 14 bases had no gene match. Germline V gene data show CDR1 as LGHDT and CDR2 as YNNKEL (reference sequence). The CDR3 loop reads CASSPGQGRIRWNTEAFF. DNA for the CDR3: TGTGCCAGCAGCCCTGGACAGGGTCGAATAAGATGGAACACTGAAGCTTTCTTT.

The chain recombines TRBV9 with TRBJ1-3, with 9 positions matching TRBD1. Trimming removed 4 bases from V and 9 bases from J; junction bases left unmatched: 8. In germline, CDR1 is SGDLS, CDR2 YYNGEE. This CDR3 contains 14 residues. The CDR3 spells CASSTGQGGITIYF. The DNA of the CDR3 is TGTGCCAGCAGCACGGGACAGGGCGGCATCACCATATATTTT.

This sequence joins TRBV7-6 and TRBJ1-6; D gene uncertain. The CDR3 covers 14 residues. CDR1 and CDR2 (germline): SGHVS, FNYEAQ. Deletions cut 5 bases from V and 6 bases from J, with 11 bases between. The CDR3 DNA reads as TGTGCCAGCAGCGCCCTGAGCCTTAATTCACCCCTCCACTTT. This translates into CASSALSLNSPLHF.

Only one count was recorded for this clone. This chain connects TRBV24-1 to TRBJ2-2, with 8 bases fitting TRBD2. V lost 4 bases, J lost 8 bases, and 8 bases stayed unmatched. Germline V gives CDR1 KGHDR, CDR2 SFDVKD. This CDR3 has 15 residues. CDR3 protein: CATSDPTRLAGELFF. The CDR3 nucleotides are TGTGCCACCAGTGACCCAACTAGACTAGCGGGGGAGCTGTTTTTT.

The chain has TRBV5-4 and TRBJ1-2; possible D gene TRBD1, 6 bases. Germline loops: CDR1 SGHNT, CDR2 YYREEE (reference sequence). The V gene lost 5 bases and the J gene lost 2 bases, with 13 bases spanning the gap. There are 14 residues in the CDR3. In nucleotides, the CDR3 is TGTGCCAGCAGTTTTATGACAGGAAACTATGGCTACACCTTC. This codes for CASSFMTGNYGYTF.

This chain connects TRBV5-1 to TRBJ1-3; D gene uncertain. The germline CDR1 and CDR2 sequences are SGHRS and YFSETQ. V lost 2 bases, J lost 0 bases, and 9 bases lay in between. The CDR3 extends over 15 amino acids. The CDR3 is CASSLGAPSGNTIYF. As DNA, the CDR3 is TGCGCCAGCAGCTTAGGAGCGCCCTCTGGAAACACCATATATTTT. Full variable domain (rest looked up from reference TRBV5-1 and TRBJ1-3): KAGVTQTPRYLIKTRGQQVTLSCSPISGHRSVSWYQQTPGQGLQFLFEYFSETQRNKGNFPGRFSGRQFSNSRSEMNVSTLELGDSALYLCASSLGAPSGNTIYFGEGSWLTVV.

The CDR3 nucleotides read TGCGCCAGCAGCCAGCAGGGGATAGACTCCTACAATGAGCAGTTCTTC. It is translated as CASSQQGIDSYNEQFF. V gene TRBV4-1 combines with J gene TRBJ2-1, with a possible D match to TRBD1 (6 bases). V shed 3 bases and J shed 0 bases, with 12 bases lying between them. CDR1 MGHRA and CDR2 YSYEKL come from the germline V gene. CDR3 length equals 16 residues.

The chain joins TRBV2 to TRBJ2-7; maybe TRBD2 (6 bases). Germline assignment: CDR1 SNHLY and CDR2 FYNNEI. This CDR3 has 11 amino acids. V lost 8 bases and J 8 bases, leaving 13 bases between the germline ends. The CDR3 reads CASGGENQQYF. The CDR3 DNA is TGTGCCAGCGGAGGGGAGAACCAGCAGTACTTC.

Note on this clone: The junction and the germline gene differ at one end; a read error may be behind it. The chain carries TRBV7-7 and TRBJ2-5; TRBD2 aligns across 9 bases. Germline loops: CDR1 SSHAT, CDR2 FNYEAQ (reference sequence). The CDR3 extends over 18 amino acids. The CDR3 coding sequence is TGTGCTAGCAGCTTAGCCGGCGGTAGCGGGGGAGCAAGAGAGACCCAGTACTTC. Translating gives CASSLAGGSGGARETQYF.

About this clone: The same CDR3 can be traced to other DNA sequences in this sample. The chain employs TRBV3-1 (or the pseudogene TRBV3-2) and TRBJ2-5; 7 bases match TRBD1. J lost 2 bases, V lost 4 bases, and 4 bases had no gene match. The length of the CDR3 is 14 residues. Germline V lookup: CDR1 LGHDT, CDR2 YNNKEL (reference sequence). CDR3 residues: CASSPWDRQETQYF. DNA for the CDR3: TGTGCCAGCAGCCCTTGGGACAGACAAGAGACCCAGTACTTC.

This clone has just a few counts. This chain uses TRBV19 with TRBJ1-5; TRBD1 agrees at 9 bases. The CDR3 has 16 amino acids. V was pared by 9 bases and J by 6 bases, with 15 bases of the junction left unmatched. CDR1 LNHDA and CDR2 SQIVND come from the germline V gene (reference sequence). For the CDR3, the DNA is TGTGCCAGCACCAAGCTCCGGGACAGGGTGGGTCAGCCCCAGCATTTT. Translating it yields CASTKLRDRVGQPQHF.

The J gene is TRBJ2-7, the V gene TRBV24-1; no clear D gene. Germline values: CDR1 KGHDR, CDR2 SFDVKD. Trimming left V 9 bases short and J 2 bases short, with 10 bases between. The CDR3 consists of 12 residues. The chain's CDR3 is CATSPSTYEQYV. CDR3 coding DNA: TGTGCCACCTCCCCCAGTACCTACGAGCAGTACGTC.

This clone came up once. The chain joins TRBV6-1 to TRBJ1-5; D perhaps matches TRBD1 (6 bases). The V gene's germline CDR1 is MNHNS and CDR2 SASEGT. The CDR3 length is 16 residues. V gave up 4 bases and J gave up 1 base, with 14 bases separating them. The CDR3 region has the DNA TGTGCCAGCAGTGTCCAGACAGGATGGAGCAATCAGCCCCAGCATTTT. Translation gives CASSVQTGWSNQPQHF.

The rearrangement joins TRBV28 to TRBJ1-2, with a tentative D call TRBD1 (6 bases). The CDR3 is 13 residues long. Germline loops: CDR1 MDHEN, CDR2 SYDVKM. The germline V and J ends were trimmed by 5 bases and 8 bases, with 15 bases remaining between them. CDR3 in DNA: TGTGCCAGCAGTGACCGGGACAATCGGGGCTACACCTTC. It encodes CASSDRDNRGYTF.

This clone was observed a few times. This chain links TRBV9 with TRBJ1-2; D remains unclear. The CDR3 has 13 amino acids. Germline V gene lookup returns CDR1 SGDLS and CDR2 YYNGEE. Trimming shortened V by 5 bases and J by 7 bases, and 15 bases separated the two germline ends. The CDR3 bases are TGTGCCAGCAGAACTAGGAGCTGGGGTGGCTACACCTTC. Protein product: CASRTRSWGGYTF.

This rearrangement joins TRBV5-6 to TRBJ1-2; 9 positions match TRBD1. This CDR3 has 13 residues. Germline values: CDR1 SGHDT, CDR2 YYEEEE. Trimming at V came to 5 bases and at J to 3 bases, leaving 2 bases not matched to a gene. CDR3 sequence: CASSRQGDYGYTF. Here the CDR3 DNA reads TGTGCCAGCAGTCGACAGGGGGACTATGGCTACACCTTC.

This clone was seen more than once but under ten times. The genes are TRBV18 and TRBJ1-1; D ambiguous. The V and J ends lost 5 bases and 3 bases respectively, with 7 bases between them. This CDR3 comprises 12 residues. CDR1 is KGHSH, CDR2 LQKENI, per germline. The CDR3 spells CASSSGDTEAFF. DNA of the CDR3: TGTGCCAGCTCATCCGGGGACACTGAAGCTTTCTTT.

The chain uses TRBV7-2 and TRBJ2-3, with D possibly matching TRBD2 (6 bases). There are 12 residues in the CDR3. Germline V lookup: CDR1 SGHTA, CDR2 FQGNSA. Trimming took 7 bases from V and 6 from J, leaving 11 bases between them. CDR3 coding DNA: TGTGCCAGCACGAGAACTAGCGATACGCAGTATTTT. This translates into CASTRTSDTQYF.

This clone was seen a few times. The rearrangement uses TRBV7-2 and TRBJ2-5; 8 positions agree with TRBD2. The ends lost 5 bases at V and 5 bases at J; junction bases unmatched: 13. CDR3 size: 16 residues. Germline CDR1 and CDR2: SGHTA and FQGNSA. The CDR3 sequence is CASSTGAGGSAETQYF. CDR3 bases: TGTGCCAGCAGCACAGGCGCGGGGGGATCAGCCGAGACCCAGTACTTC.

The chain uses TRBV7-9 and TRBJ2-5, with 7 bases aligning to TRBD1. Germline CDR1 and CDR2: SEHNR and FQNEAQ (reference sequence). The V gene end was trimmed by 7 bases and the J gene end by 5 bases; junction bases not matched to a gene: 7. CDR3 length equals 13 residues. The CDR3 region is CASKTGAKETQYF. The CDR3 coding sequence is TGTGCCAGCAAAACAGGGGCCAAGGAGACCCAGTACTTC.

The chain couples TRBV18 to TRBJ1-1; 10 nucleotides match TRBD1. Germline V lookup: CDR1 KGHSH, CDR2 LQKENI. This CDR3 spans 17 amino acids. The J segment lost 7 bases and the V segment lost 2 bases, leaving 13 bases of the junction unmatched. DNA of the CDR3: TGTGCCAGCTCACCAATTTTGCCTGACAGGGGGCATGTTGAAGCTTTCTTT. Protein product: CASSPILPDRGHVEAFF.